The rows below give T cell receptor beta chains drawn from one sample of a study of spatial heterogeneity in lung cancer. A single record per CDR3 protein comes from TCRdb applying MiXCR to the 5' RACE reads. Seen here are around 2,600 distinct CDR3 sequences, approximately 4.6% observed once, and the top ten hold around 19%. The sample was lung tumor tissue, taken at surgery. Every receptor here comes from a female donor with early-stage non-small cell lung cancer. Both conserved end residues are part of each CDR3. A D gene is named only where the DNA matches it firmly. Size values are once, few and many counts, or a class for expanded clones, and some rows have none.

TRBJ1-3,.,TRBV30,medium-sized,CAWSVSGGASGNTIYF,TGTGCCTGGAGTGTCTCGGGCGGAGCCTCTGGAAACACCATATATTTT
TRBJ2-5,TRBD2,TRBV6-6,.,CASSYLAGGLLPDQETQYF,TGTGCCAGCAGTTATTTGGCGGGGGGGCTTCTACCCGACCAAGAGACCCAGTACTTC
TRBJ2-3,TRBD2,TRBV7-2,medium-sized,CASSLGLAGGTDTQYF,TGTGCCAGCAGCTTAGGTCTAGCGGGGGGCACAGATACGCAGTATTTT
TRBJ2-7,TRBD1,TRBV4-2,medium-sized,CASSQPGQAYEQYF,TGTGCCAGCAGCCAACCAGGACAGGCCTACGAGCAGTACTTC
TRBJ2-3,TRBD2,TRBV19,medium-sized,CASSRRLAGVVDTQYF,TGTGCCAGTAGCAGGAGGCTAGCGGGGGTTGTGGATACGCAGTATTTT
TRBJ1-5,.,TRBV20-1,medium-sized,CSASLGWGDQPQHF,TGCAGTGCTAGTCTAGGCTGGGGGGATCAGCCCCAGCATTTT
TRBJ2-7,TRBD1,TRBV12-3/TRBV12-4,medium-sized,CASSLTGTGVEQYF,TGTGCCAGCAGTCTAACCGGGACAGGGGTCGAGCAGTACTTC
TRBJ2-1,.,TRBV5-1,medium-sized,CASSLRAGAGSFDEQFF,TGCGCCAGCAGCTTGAGGGCAGGCGCGGGGTCGTTCGATGAGCAGTTCTTC
TRBJ2-7,.,TRBV28,medium-sized,CASSDRPTKQYF,TGTGCCAGCAGCGACAGGCCTACGAAGCAGTACTTC
TRBJ2-6,.,TRBV12-3/TRBV12-4,many,CASSFGRVGANVLTF,TGTGCCAGCAGTTTCGGTCGGGTCGGGGCCAACGTCCTGACTTTC
TRBJ2-5,TRBD2,TRBV20-1,medium-sized,CSAPVGLSGGAPETQYF,TGCAGTGCTCCTGTCGGACTGAGCGGGGGGGCTCCAGAGACCCAGTACTTC
TRBJ2-2,.,TRBV19,.,CASSMGTRNTGELFF,TGTGCCAGTAGTATGGGGACAAGAAACACCGGGGAGCTGTTTTTT
TRBJ2-5,.,TRBV20-1,medium-sized,CSCWGIQETQYF,TGCAGCTGTTGGGGGATCCAAGAGACCCAGTACTTC
TRBJ2-2,.,TRBV7-2,large,CASSAGLTGELFF,TGTGCCAGCAGCGCCGGACTCACCGGGGAGCTGTTTTTT
TRBJ2-3,.,TRBV4-2,medium-sized,CASSQGPAGRSTDTQYF,TGTGCCAGCAGCCAAGGTCCGGCGGGGAGGAGCACAGATACGCAGTATTTT
TRBJ1-3,TRBD1,TRBV6-6,medium-sized,CASSYDAGQLVSGNTIYF,TGTGCCAGCAGCTATGACGCGGGACAGTTGGTCTCTGGAAACACCATATATTTT
TRBJ1-2,.,TRBV4-3,many,CASSQDPPARYGYTF,TGCGCCAGCAGCCAAGATCCCCCAGCACGCTATGGCTACACCTTC
TRBJ1-3,.,TRBV30,medium-sized,CAWSVSGGSSGNTIYF,TGTGCCTGGAGTGTAAGCGGCGGGAGCTCTGGAAACACCATATATTTT
TRBJ2-1,.,TRBV18,medium-sized,CASSLGSNEQFF,TGTGCCAGCTCACTCGGGAGCAATGAGCAGTTCTTC
TRBJ1-4,.,TRBV11-2,many,CASSLDRQEKLFF,TGTGCCAGCAGCTTAGACCGACAGGAAAAACTGTTTTTT
TRBJ2-3,.,TRBV7-9,medium-sized,CASSASLSTDTQYF,TGTGCCAGCAGCGCTAGTCTAAGCACAGATACGCAGTATTTT
TRBJ2-5,TRBD1,TRBV18,medium-sized,CASSPTIPGGAETQYF,TGTGCCAGCTCACCGACGATCCCAGGGGGCGCCGAGACCCAGTACTTC
TRBJ1-1,.,TRBV7-9,medium-sized,CASSFNSREAFF,TGTGCCAGCAGCTTTAACAGCAGGGAAGCTTTCTTT
TRBJ1-5,TRBD1,TRBV6-5,medium-sized,CASSPGTGQNQPQHF,TGTGCCAGCAGTCCTGGGACAGGACAGAATCAGCCCCAGCATTTT
TRBJ2-3,TRBD1,TRBV29-1,medium-sized,CSGFLDRGGDTQYF,TGCAGCGGTTTTTTGGACAGGGGAGGCGATACGCAGTATTTT
TRBJ2-2,TRBD1,TRBV20-1,many,CSARDSGTGSGELFF,TGCAGTGCTAGAGATAGTGGGACAGGGTCCGGGGAGCTGTTTTTT
TRBJ1-6,TRBD1,TRBV11-1,many,CASRSGTVDNSPLHF,TGTGCCAGCAGGTCCGGGACAGTAGATAATTCACCCCTCCACTTT
TRBJ2-2,.,TRBV4-1,many,CASSPRQFNTGELFF,TGCGCCAGCAGCCCGAGACAGTTCAACACCGGGGAGCTGTTTTTT